This is a list of T cell receptor beta chains from one sample in a study of blood T cells in healthy people across ages. TCRdb redid the calling of the 5' RACE reads with MiXCR, one entry per CDR3 protein. Of 1.5 million to 2 million distinct CDR3 sequences detected, around 40% appear once; the ten largest clones hold 23%. Material: blood. Every receptor here comes from a human donor in good health. Both conserved end residues are part of each CDR3. D genes are given only for firm matches. Part of the rows lack a size; the others show once, few, many or a class for expanded clones.

D gene	CDR3 length	V gene	clone size	J gene	CDR3 DNA	CDR3 protein
NA	12	TRBV20-1	few	TRBJ2-7	TGCAGTGCTAGCCTGGACGGCTACGAGCAGTACTTC	CSASLDGYEQYF
NA	12	TRBV18	NA	TRBJ2-7	TGTGCCGCCAGCTCTTCAGGGCACGAGCAGTACTTC	CAASSSGHEQYF
TRBD1	13	TRBV29-1	few	TRBJ2-2	TGCAGCGCCACCGGGACAGTTACCGGGGAGCTGTTTTTT	CSATGTVTGELFF
TRBD2	15	TRBV10-3	many	TRBJ2-1	TGTGCCATCAGTACTAGCGGGGGGTCCGTCAATGAGCAGTTCTTC	CAISTSGGSVNEQFF
TRBD1	14	TRBV7-2	NA	TRBJ1-1	TGTGCCAGCAGCCCACAGGGGGAAGGGACTGAAGCTTTCTTT	CASSPQGEGTEAFF
NA	15	TRBV9	few	TRBJ1-5	TGTGCCAGCAGCGCCGGGGAGGGGCGGATTGAGCCCCAGCATTTT	CASSAGEGRIEPQHF
TRBD1	13	TRBV6-2/TRBV6-3	few	TRBJ2-4	TGTGCCAGCAGCCACGGGGACAGTCGGTTGTGGTACTTC	CASSHGDSRLWYF
TRBD1	16	TRBV12-3/TRBV12-4	NA	TRBJ2-7	TGTGCCAGCAGTTTAAGACGAACCGGGACAGGGGGCGAGCAGTACTTC	CASSLRRTGTGGEQYF
TRBD1	15	TRBV28	once	TRBJ2-7	TGTGCCAGCAGGAGGGACAGGGTGGCTAGCTACGAGCAGTACTTC	CASRRDRVASYEQYF
NA	12	TRBV12-3/TRBV12-4	few	TRBJ1-2	TGTGCCAGCAGCCTCATCTGGGGCAGCTACACCTTC	CASSLIWGSYTF